The clone carrying this TCR beta chain was seen many times. The time point: pre-sensitization, week 0. The treatment was: therapeutic diphenylcyclopropenone sensitization with weekly scalp DPC. The study drew its donors from alopecia patients who were 18 to 70 years old and suitable for DPC. The data were obtained in a study of human T cells and chemical hapten exposure. Individual cDNA molecules each carried unique molecular identifiers attached by the library. TCRdb itself ran the RACE reads through MiXCR, one entry per CDR3 protein. This table holds about 40,000 distinct CDR3 sequences, about 10% found once. The sample consisted of whole blood, taken in connection with sensitization to the hapten diphenylcyclopropenone (DPC). This clonotype was obtained from a man under 40 with alopecia areata. Some clones in this sample may be carry-over from other donors' samples.

CDR3 amino acids: CASSPRGGVSGELFF. CDR3 in DNA: TGTGCCAGCAGCCCACGAGGGGGCGTTTCGGGGGAGCTGTTTTTT. The chain employs TRBV7-6 and TRBJ2-2; 7 nucleotides match TRBD1. Germline loops: CDR1 SGHVS, CDR2 FNYEAQ. The length of the CDR3 is 15 residues. After removal of 5 bases from V and 8 bases from J, the junction contained 11 bases not matched to a gene.